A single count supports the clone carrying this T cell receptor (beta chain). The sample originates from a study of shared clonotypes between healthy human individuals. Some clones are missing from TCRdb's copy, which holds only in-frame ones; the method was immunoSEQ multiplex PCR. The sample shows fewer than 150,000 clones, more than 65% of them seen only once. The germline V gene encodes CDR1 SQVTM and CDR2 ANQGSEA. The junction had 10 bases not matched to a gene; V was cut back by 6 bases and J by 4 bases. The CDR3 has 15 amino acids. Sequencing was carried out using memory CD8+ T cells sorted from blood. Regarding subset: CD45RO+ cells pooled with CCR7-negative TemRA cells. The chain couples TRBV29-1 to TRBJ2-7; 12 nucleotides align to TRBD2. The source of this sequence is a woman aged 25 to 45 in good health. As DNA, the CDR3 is TGCAGCGTCCTACAACTAGCGGGAGGACCATACGAGCAGTACTTC. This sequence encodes CSVLQLAGGPYEQYF.